What follows are 9 T cell receptor beta chains derived from one specimen sequenced in a study of T cells in Graves' hyperthyroidism and ophthalmopathy. TCR beta CDR3 regions were amplified from RNA transcripts. Initially, a first-round RT-PCR of the TCR CDR3 employed the HTBI primer set. One entry per CDR3 protein, called by TCRdb with MiXCR from the multiplex PCR reads. The table lists about 700,000 distinct CDR3 sequences, approximately 14% of them singletons. Sequencing used blood. Every receptor here comes from a woman between 18 and 29 years old with Graves' hyperthyroidism.

There are many counts of this clonotype. The chain uses TRBV2 and TRBJ1-5; D unclear. CDR3 length: 11 amino acids. V lost 0 bases to trimming and J lost 11 bases, with 5 bases between them. CDR1 SNHLY and CDR2 FYNNEI come from the germline V gene. CDR3 in DNA: TGTGCCAGCAGTGAAGCTGTCGCCCAGCATTTT. It encodes CASSEAVAQHF.

The sample holds many counts of this clonotype. The rearrangement joins TRBV28 to TRBJ2-5; D remains ambiguous. CDR1 and CDR2 (germline): MDHEN, SYDVKM. CDR3 size: 12 residues. Trimming shortened V by 3 bases and J by 8 bases, and 10 bases separated the two germline ends. For the CDR3, the DNA is TGTGCCAGCAGTTTCGACTTAAGAACCCAGTACTTC. Its translation: CASSFDLRTQYF.

The chain is built from TRBV20-1 and TRBJ1-2, with D possibly matching TRBD1 (6 bases). Trimming removed 5 bases at V and 7 bases at J, with 14 bases between. The CDR3 consists of 12 residues. Germline V gene lookup returns CDR1 DFQATT and CDR2 SNEGSKA (reference sequence). The CDR3 is CSADEQGAGYTF. The CDR3 coding sequence is TGCAGTGCTGACGAACAGGGAGCTGGCTACACCTTC.

The V gene is TRBV3-1, the J gene TRBJ2-1; D remains ambiguous. Germline CDR1 and CDR2: LGHDT and YNNKEL (reference sequence). With 1 base removed from V and 0 bases from J, the gap between germline ends came to 16 bases. The CDR3 runs to 18 residues. The CDR3 reads CASSQGSRRLDSYNEQFF. CDR3 coding DNA: TGTGCCAGCAGCCAAGGTTCGAGGCGGTTGGACTCCTACAATGAGCAGTTCTTC.

This chain links TRBV4-1 with TRBJ2-2; D could derive from TRBD1 or TRBD2 (5 bases each). The CDR3 consists of 15 residues. Germline V gene sequence: CDR1 MGHRA, CDR2 YSYEKL. The V end lost 8 bases, the J end lost 3 bases, and 16 bases lay between the germline ends. CDR3 sequence: CASEKGPADTGELFF. In DNA, the CDR3 is TGCGCCAGCGAAAAGGGACCTGCGGACACCGGGGAGCTGTTTTTT.

At least ten counts were recorded for this clonotype. The chain carries TRBV28 and TRBJ2-7; 9 bases are a match to TRBD1. Germline loops: CDR1 MDHEN, CDR2 SYDVKM. The CDR3 is made up of 13 amino acids. The V segment lost 6 bases and the J segment 4 bases; nucleotides outside the gene matches: 4. CDR3 in amino acids: CASRGQGYYEQYF. The CDR3 DNA follows: TGTGCCAGCAGGGGACAGGGCTATTACGAGCAGTACTTC.

This clonotype was picked up one time. The rearrangement uses TRBV28 and TRBJ2-1, with D tentatively TRBD1 (6 bases). Germline CDR1 is MDHEN and CDR2 is SYDVKM. V lost 6 bases and J lost 0, with 24 bases in between. The CDR3 runs 19 residues. CDR3 protein: CASSLTQLRQATSYNEQFF. CDR3 nucleotide sequence: TGTGCCAGCAGCTTAACCCAGCTAAGACAGGCGACCTCCTACAATGAGCAGTTCTTC.

The sample holds a few counts of this clonotype. The CDR3 is CAWREQGLGKLFF. CDR3 in DNA: TGTGCCTGGAGAGAACAGGGGTTGGGAAAACTGTTTTTT. This rearrangement joins TRBV30 to TRBJ1-4; the match to TRBD1 covers 7 bases. Germline CDR1 and CDR2: GTSNPN and SVGIG (reference sequence). After removal of 3 bases from V and 10 bases from J, the junction contained 8 bases not matched to a gene. The CDR3 runs 13 residues.

This clonotype was seen ten or more times. The chain couples TRBV15 to TRBJ1-2; D is undetermined. The V and J ends lost 0 bases and 7 bases respectively, with 9 bases between them. The germline V gene has CDR1 LNHNV and CDR2 YYDKDF (reference sequence). The CDR3 sequence is 13 residues long. The CDR3 sequence is CATSRDQAGGYTF. CDR3 nucleotide sequence: TGTGCCACCAGCAGAGATCAGGCGGGTGGCTACACCTTC.